Listed here is a single T cell receptor (beta chain). This record comes from a study of control samples from healthy donors and cancer patients. The trim removed 3 bases at V and 0 bases at J, leaving 15 bases unmatched. This CDR3 spans 21 amino acids. CDR1 SGHDN and CDR2 FVKESK come from the germline V gene. TCRdb's copy holds only in-frame clones and misses some; the assay was immunoSEQ multiplex PCR. The sample has fewer than 200,000 clones, roughly 93% seen once. Sequenced sample: blood. The sequence was obtained from a woman in her fifties or sixties in good health. This chain connects TRBV14 to TRBJ1-6; TRBD1 matches at 9 bases. CDR3: CASSHRSPGQGLFSYNSPLHF. CDR3 in DNA: TGTGCCAGCAGCCATCGCTCCCCGGGACAGGGTCTTTTCTCCTATAATTCACCCCTCCACTTT.